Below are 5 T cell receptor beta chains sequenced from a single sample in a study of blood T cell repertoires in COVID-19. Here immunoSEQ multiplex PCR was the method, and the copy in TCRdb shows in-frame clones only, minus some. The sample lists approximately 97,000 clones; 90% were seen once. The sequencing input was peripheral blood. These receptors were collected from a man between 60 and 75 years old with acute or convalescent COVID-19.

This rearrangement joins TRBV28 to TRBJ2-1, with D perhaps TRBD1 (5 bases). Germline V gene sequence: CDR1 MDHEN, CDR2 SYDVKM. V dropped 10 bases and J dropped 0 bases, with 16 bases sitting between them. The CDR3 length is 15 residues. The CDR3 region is CATEPPRGSYNEQFF. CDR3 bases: TGTGCCACCGAACCCCCTAGGGGCTCCTACAATGAGCAGTTCTTC.

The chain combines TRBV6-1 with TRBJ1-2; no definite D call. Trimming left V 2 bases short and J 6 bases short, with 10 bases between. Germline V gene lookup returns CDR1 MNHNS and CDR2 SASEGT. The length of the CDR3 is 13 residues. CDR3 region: CASSESPGDGYTF. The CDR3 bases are TGTGCCAGCAGTGAAAGCCCCGGGGATGGCTACACCTTC.

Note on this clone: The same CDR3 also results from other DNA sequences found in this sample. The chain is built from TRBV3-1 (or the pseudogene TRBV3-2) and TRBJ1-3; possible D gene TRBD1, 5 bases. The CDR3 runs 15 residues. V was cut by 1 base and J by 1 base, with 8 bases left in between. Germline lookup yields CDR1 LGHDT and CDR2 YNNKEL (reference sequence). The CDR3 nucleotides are TGTGCCAGCAGCCAAGCGGGGGGTTCTGGAAACACCATATATTTT. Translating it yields CASSQAGGSGNTIYF.

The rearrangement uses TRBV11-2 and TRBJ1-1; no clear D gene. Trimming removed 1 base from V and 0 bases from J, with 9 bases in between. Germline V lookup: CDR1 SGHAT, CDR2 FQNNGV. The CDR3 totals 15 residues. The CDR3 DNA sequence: TGTGCCAGCAGCTTAGCAGGCAGAATGAACACTGAAGCTTTCTTT. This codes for CASSLAGRMNTEAFF.

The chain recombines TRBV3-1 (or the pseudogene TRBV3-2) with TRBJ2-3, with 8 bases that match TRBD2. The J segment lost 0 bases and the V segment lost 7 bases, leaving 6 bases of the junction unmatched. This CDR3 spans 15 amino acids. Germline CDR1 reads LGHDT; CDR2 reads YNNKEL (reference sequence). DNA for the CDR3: TGTGCCAGCACCTCCGGGACTAGGAGCACAGATACGCAGTATTTT. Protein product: CASTSGTRSTDTQYF.